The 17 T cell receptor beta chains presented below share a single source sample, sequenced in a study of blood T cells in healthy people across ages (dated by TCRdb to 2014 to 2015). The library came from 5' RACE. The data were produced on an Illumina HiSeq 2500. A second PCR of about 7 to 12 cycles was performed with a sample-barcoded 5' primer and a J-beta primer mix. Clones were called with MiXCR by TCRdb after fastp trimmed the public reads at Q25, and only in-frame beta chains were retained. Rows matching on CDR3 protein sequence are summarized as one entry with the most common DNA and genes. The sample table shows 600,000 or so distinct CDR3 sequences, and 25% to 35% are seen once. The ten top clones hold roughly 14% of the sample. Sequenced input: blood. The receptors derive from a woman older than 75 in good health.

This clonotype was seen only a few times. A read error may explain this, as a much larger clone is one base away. Here the CDR3 reads CASSLGQGQRSEGYTF. CDR3 bases: TGTGCCAGCAGCCTCGGACAGGGGCAGAGAAGTGAGGGCTACACCTTC. V gene TRBV4-2 combines with J gene TRBJ1-2; 9 bases agree with TRBD1. The V gene end was trimmed by 4 bases and the J gene end by 8 bases; junction bases not matched to a gene: 14. This CDR3 has 16 amino acids. Germline values: CDR1 LGHNA, CDR2 YNFKEQ.

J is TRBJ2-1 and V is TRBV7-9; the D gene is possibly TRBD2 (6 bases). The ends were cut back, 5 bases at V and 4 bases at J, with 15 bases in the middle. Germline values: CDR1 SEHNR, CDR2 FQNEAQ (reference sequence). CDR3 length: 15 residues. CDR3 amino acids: CASSATGTSYNEQFF. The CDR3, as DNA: TGTGCCAGCAGCGCCACCGGGACTTCATACAATGAGCAGTTCTTC.

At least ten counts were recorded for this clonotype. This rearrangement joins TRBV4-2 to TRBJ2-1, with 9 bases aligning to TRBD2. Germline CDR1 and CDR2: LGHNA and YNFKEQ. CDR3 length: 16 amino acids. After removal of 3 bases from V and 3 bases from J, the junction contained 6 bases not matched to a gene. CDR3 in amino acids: CASSHARTSVYNEQFF. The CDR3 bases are TGTGCCAGCAGCCACGCCCGGACTAGCGTCTACAATGAGCAGTTCTTC.

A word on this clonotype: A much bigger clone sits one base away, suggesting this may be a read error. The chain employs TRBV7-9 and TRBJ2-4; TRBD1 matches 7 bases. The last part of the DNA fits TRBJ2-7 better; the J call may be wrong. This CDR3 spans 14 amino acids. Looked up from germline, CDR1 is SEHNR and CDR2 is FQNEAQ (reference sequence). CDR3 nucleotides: TGTGCCAGCAGCTTAGTGAGGGGGACAGACGAGCAGTACTTC. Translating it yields CASSLVRGTDEQYF.

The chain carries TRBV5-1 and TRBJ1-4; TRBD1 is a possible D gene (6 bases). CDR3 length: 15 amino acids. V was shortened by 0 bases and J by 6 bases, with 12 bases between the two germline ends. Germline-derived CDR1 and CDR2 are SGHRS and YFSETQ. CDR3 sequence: CASSLEGGVDEKLFF. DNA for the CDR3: TGCGCCAGCAGCTTGGAAGGGGGAGTAGATGAAAAACTGTTTTTT.

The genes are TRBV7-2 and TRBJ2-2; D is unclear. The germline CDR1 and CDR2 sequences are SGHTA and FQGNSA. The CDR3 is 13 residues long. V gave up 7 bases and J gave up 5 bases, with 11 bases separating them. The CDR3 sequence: CASKNYGTGELFF. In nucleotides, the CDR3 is TGTGCCAGCAAGAACTATGGGACCGGGGAGCTGTTTTTT.

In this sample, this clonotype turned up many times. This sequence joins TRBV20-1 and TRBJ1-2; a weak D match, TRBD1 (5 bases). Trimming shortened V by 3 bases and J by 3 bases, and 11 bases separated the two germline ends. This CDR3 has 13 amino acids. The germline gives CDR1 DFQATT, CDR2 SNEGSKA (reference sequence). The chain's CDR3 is CSASQQAYYGYTF. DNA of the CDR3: TGCAGTGCTAGCCAACAGGCGTACTATGGCTACACCTTC.

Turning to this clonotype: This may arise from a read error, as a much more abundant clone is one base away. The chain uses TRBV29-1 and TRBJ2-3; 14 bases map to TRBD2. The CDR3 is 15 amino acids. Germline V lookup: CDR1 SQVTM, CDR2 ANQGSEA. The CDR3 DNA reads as TGCAGCGAGTCGGGACTAGCGGGAGACACAGATACGCGGTATTTT. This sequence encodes CSESGLAGDTDTRYF.

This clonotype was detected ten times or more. The CDR3 DNA reads TGTGCCAGCAGTGAAGGGGGGGACAGCAGAGTCCAGTACTTC. It codes for CASSEGGDSRVQYF. The gene calls are TRBV6-1 and TRBJ2-5, with D perhaps matching TRBD1 (7 bases). Per the germline V gene, CDR1 is MNHNS and CDR2 is SASEGT. This CDR3 contains 14 residues. V shed 1 base and J shed 10 bases, with 16 bases lying between them.

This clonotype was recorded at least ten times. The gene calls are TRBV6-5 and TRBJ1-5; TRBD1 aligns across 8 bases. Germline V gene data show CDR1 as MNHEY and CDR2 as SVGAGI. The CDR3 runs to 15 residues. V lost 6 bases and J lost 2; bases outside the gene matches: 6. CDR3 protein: CASRPTGVGNQPQHF. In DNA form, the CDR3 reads TGTGCCAGCAGGCCGACAGGGGTAGGCAATCAGCCCCAGCATTTT.

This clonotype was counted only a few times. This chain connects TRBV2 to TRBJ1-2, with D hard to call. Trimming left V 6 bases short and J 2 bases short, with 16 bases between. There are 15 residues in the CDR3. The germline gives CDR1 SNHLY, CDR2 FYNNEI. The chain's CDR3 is CASSPPALANYGYTF. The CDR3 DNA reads TGTGCCAGCAGCCCCCCGGCACTAGCGAACTATGGCTACACCTTC.

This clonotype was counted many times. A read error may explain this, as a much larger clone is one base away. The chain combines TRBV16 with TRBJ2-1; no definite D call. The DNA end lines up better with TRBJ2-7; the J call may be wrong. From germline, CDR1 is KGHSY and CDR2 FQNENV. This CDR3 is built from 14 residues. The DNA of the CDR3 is TGTGCCAGCAGCCAATACGAGCCTTACAATGAGCAGTACTTC. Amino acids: CASSQYEPYNEQYF.

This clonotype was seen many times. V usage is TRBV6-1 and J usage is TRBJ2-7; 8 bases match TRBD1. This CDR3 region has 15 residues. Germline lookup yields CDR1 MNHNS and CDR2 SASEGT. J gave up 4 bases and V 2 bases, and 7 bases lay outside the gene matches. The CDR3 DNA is TGTGCCAGCAGTGAATGGATAGACAGGGGTTACGAGCAGTACTTC. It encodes CASSEWIDRGYEQYF.

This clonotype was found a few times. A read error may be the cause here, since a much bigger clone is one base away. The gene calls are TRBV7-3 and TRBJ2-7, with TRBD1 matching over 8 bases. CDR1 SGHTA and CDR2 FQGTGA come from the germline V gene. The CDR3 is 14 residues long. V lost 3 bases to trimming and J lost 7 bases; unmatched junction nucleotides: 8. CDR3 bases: TGTGCCAGCAGCTTGGATGGACAGGGCGATGAGCAGTACTTC. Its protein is CASSLDGQGDEQYF.

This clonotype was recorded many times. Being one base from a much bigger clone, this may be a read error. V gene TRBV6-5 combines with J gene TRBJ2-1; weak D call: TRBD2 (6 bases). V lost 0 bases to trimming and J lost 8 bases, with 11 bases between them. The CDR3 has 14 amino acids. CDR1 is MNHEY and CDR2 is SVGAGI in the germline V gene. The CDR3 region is CASSYSGGRDEQFF. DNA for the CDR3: TGTGCCAGCAGTTACTCGGGGGGACGGGATGAGCAGTTCTTC.

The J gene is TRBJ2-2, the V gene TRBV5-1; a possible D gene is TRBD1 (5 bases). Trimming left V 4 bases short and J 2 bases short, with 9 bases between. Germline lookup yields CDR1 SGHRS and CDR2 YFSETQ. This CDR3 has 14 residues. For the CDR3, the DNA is TGCGCCAGCAGCCGGACAAGTAACACCGGGGAGCTGTTTTTT. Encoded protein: CASSRTSNTGELFF.

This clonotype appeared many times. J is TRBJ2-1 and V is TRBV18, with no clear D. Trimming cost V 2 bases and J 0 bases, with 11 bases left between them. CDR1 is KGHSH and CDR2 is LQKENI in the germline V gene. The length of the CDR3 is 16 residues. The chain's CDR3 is CASSPAPLLSYNEQFF. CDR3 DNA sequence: TGTGCCAGCTCACCAGCACCGTTGCTCTCCTACAATGAGCAGTTCTTC.